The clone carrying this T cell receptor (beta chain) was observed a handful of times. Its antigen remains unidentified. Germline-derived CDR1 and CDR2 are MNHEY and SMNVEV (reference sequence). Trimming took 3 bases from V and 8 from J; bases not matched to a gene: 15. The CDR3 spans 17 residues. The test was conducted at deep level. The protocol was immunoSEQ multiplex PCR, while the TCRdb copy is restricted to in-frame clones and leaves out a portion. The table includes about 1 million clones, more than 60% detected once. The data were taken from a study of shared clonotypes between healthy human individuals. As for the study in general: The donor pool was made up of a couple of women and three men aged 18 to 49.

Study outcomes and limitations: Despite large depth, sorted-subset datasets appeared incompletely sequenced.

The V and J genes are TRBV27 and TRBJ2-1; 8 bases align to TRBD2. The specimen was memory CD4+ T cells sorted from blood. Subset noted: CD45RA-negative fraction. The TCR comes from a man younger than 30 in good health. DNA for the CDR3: TGTGCCAGCAGTTTTAGGTCGGGGCGGGAGGCTTTTTATGAGCAGTTCTTC. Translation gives CASSFRSGREAFYEQFF.